Shown below are 4 T cell receptor beta chains from a single sample sequenced in a study of blood T cell repertoires in COVID-19. Profiling relied on immunoSEQ multiplex PCR, and the TCRdb table lists in-frame clones only, not all of them. The sample yields fewer than 350,000 clones, 80% to 95% seen once. Input material: peripheral blood. The receptors derive from a woman aged 25-40 years with COVID-19, enrolled during active disease.

V usage is TRBV29-1 and J usage is TRBJ2-7; 9 positions agree with TRBD1. The length of the CDR3 is 16 residues. The V segment lost 2 bases and the J segment 5 bases; nucleotides outside the gene matches: 13. Germline CDR1 reads SQVTM; CDR2 reads ANQGSEA. The CDR3 spells CSVETGQGRMRNEQYF. The CDR3 region has the DNA TGCAGCGTTGAAACGGGACAGGGAAGGATGAGGAACGAGCAGTACTTC.

This chain connects TRBV7-8 to TRBJ1-4, with D unclear. The CDR3 extends over 16 amino acids. V lost 2 bases to trimming and J lost 10 bases, with 20 bases between them. Germline V lookup: CDR1 SGHVS, CDR2 FQNEAQ. This CDR3 reads CASSLRLNSGAGKLFF. The CDR3 DNA reads TGTGCCAGCAGCTTAAGGTTAAACTCCGGAGCTGGAAAACTGTTTTTT.

The chain has TRBV4-1 and TRBJ1-1, with 7 bases matching TRBD1. The V segment lost 0 bases and the J segment 3 bases; nucleotides outside the gene matches: 4. The V gene's germline CDR1 is MGHRA and CDR2 YSYEKL. The CDR3 runs 15 residues. This CDR3 is CASSQDRQGYTEAFF. Written as DNA, the CDR3 is TGCGCCAGCAGCCAAGATCGACAGGGTTACACTGAAGCTTTCTTT.

The sample holds a few counts of this clone. The chain employs TRBV6-1 and TRBJ1-2; D remains ambiguous. CDR1 and CDR2 from the germline V gene are MNHNS and SASEGT. The germline V and J ends were trimmed by 2 bases and 1 base, with 8 bases remaining between them. This CDR3 comprises 14 residues. The CDR3 DNA sequence: TGTGCCAGCAGTGAATTTACAGATAACTATGGCTACACCTTC. This codes for CASSEFTDNYGYTF.